Listed below are T cell receptor beta chains from one sample, sequenced in a study of CD8 T cells in ankylosing spondylitis. TCRdb ran MiXCR on the 5' RACE reads and lists one entry per CDR3 protein. The data contain approximately 100,000 distinct CDR3 sequences, under 30% of them singletons. Input material: synovial fluid, either unsorted or a sorted T cell fraction (not recorded which). The receptors stem from a male donor with ankylosing spondylitis. Each CDR3 is given with its conserved first and last residue.

CDR3: CASSLPRQGKTQPQHF
J: TRBJ1-5
V: TRBV28

CDR3: CASSWDGNSGANVLTF
J: TRBJ2-6
V: TRBV7-9

CDR3: CASSNQDYYGYTF
J: TRBJ1-2
V: TRBV6-1

CDR3: CASSSLGGRAGELFF
J: TRBJ2-2
V: TRBV5-1

CDR3: CASSSPRGQSYEQYF
J: TRBJ2-7
V: TRBV27

CDR3: CAWSTENTEAFF
J: TRBJ1-1
V: TRBV30

CDR3: CASRFGLAGGGQETQYF
J: TRBJ2-5
V: TRBV5-1

CDR3: CASSRLAGGNTQYF
J: TRBJ2-3
V: TRBV11-2

CDR3: CASSKGWGGATSNQPQHF
J: TRBJ1-5
V: TRBV21-1

CDR3: CASSQDGLDYLGELFF
J: TRBJ2-2
V: TRBV4-1

CDR3: CASSNSGQHNEQFF
J: TRBJ2-1
V: TRBV25-1

CDR3: CASIASGNYNEQFF
J: TRBJ2-1
V: TRBV27

CDR3: CASSDRGEQYF
J: TRBJ2-7
V: TRBV13

CDR3: CASSLREGLADLTDTQYF
J: TRBJ2-3
V: TRBV11-2

CDR3: CASSLVADTDTQYF
J: TRBJ2-3
V: TRBV5-1

CDR3: CASSLGAWERNIQYF
J: TRBJ2-4
V: TRBV13

CDR3: CATSDPPLTGGSAGELFF
J: TRBJ2-2
V: TRBV24-1

CDR3: CASSDPPRVGNQPQHF
J: TRBJ1-5
V: TRBV2

CDR3: CASSEGSIQTYGYTF
J: TRBJ1-2
V: TRBV2

CDR3: CASSRTSTIAKNIQYF
J: TRBJ2-4
V: TRBV5-1

CDR3: CASSMDLDSGGTEAFF
J: TRBJ1-1
V: TRBV5-1

CDR3: CASGRGEQFF
J: TRBJ2-1
V: TRBV3-1

CDR3: CASSLDLQYNEQFF
J: TRBJ2-1
V: TRBV11-2

CDR3: CSARVAEARGTGELFF
J: TRBJ2-2
V: TRBV20-1

CDR3: CAISESGHGYTF
J: TRBJ1-2
V: TRBV10-3

CDR3: CASSEARTLWPGELFF
J: TRBJ2-2
V: TRBV2

CDR3: CASSLEGQDYNEQFF
J: TRBJ2-1
V: TRBV13

CDR3: CASGSMGLAGEVGEQFF
J: TRBJ2-1
V: TRBV12-5

CDR3: CASSLVGGDDNYGYTF
J: TRBJ1-2
V: TRBV5-1

CDR3: CASSFGRGQGEKLFF
J: TRBJ1-4
V: TRBV7-7

CDR3: CASSYSDTSYGYTF
J: TRBJ1-2
V: TRBV6-5

CDR3: CASSPDGGPSYNEQFF
J: TRBJ2-1
V: TRBV7-8

CDR3: CASSEAGGRSYGYTF
J: TRBJ1-2
V: TRBV5-1

CDR3: CASSVRTSGNDEQFF
J: TRBJ2-1
V: TRBV7-9

CDR3: CASSRSETGTYNEQFF
J: TRBJ2-1
V: TRBV6-4

CDR3: CATRRSYNSPLHF
J: TRBJ1-6
V: TRBV24-1

CDR3: CASSLSGGNSPLHF
J: TRBJ1-6
V: TRBV12-3/TRBV12-4

CDR3: CASSLAPTDTEAFF
J: TRBJ1-1
V: TRBV5-1

CDR3: CSPASGNTDTQYF
J: TRBJ2-3
V: TRBV20-1

CDR3: CASKGTGGETQYF
J: TRBJ2-5
V: TRBV2

CDR3: CASSYPPTNPPETQYF
J: TRBJ2-5
V: TRBV6-5

CDR3: CASKNDGLPVSGYTF
J: TRBJ1-2
V: TRBV27

CDR3: CASTTSEYNEQFF
J: TRBJ2-1
V: TRBV2

CDR3: CASSPINHRFPDTQYF
J: TRBJ2-3
V: TRBV18